This T cell receptor (beta chain) was profiled in a study of T cell repertoires in cytomegalovirus infection. General study findings and limits: Ex vivo responses were dominated by HLA-C-restricted CMV-specific TCR beta clonotypes. Adding up the frequency of public TCR beta families identified people who carried CMV plus the relevant HLA.

The sample holds many counts of this clonotype. No antigen is known for it. TCRdb reprocessed the reads via MiXCR and lists one record per CDR3 protein. Found here are some 57,000 distinct CDR3 sequences, approximately 36% of them singletons; the top ten hold around three quarters. The source is a human donor in good health (CMV status not recorded). Some clones in this sample may be carry-over from other donors' samples. The source material was PBMCs, sequenced either directly or after in vitro stimulation (not recorded which).

CDR3 coding DNA: TGTGCTAGTGGCCCTATTTCCGCGAACACCGGGGAGCTGTTTTTT. This sequence encodes CASGPISANTGELFF. This chain connects TRBV12-5 to TRBJ2-2; no clear D gene. CDR1 and CDR2 (germline): LGHNT, FRNRAP. V shed 6 bases and J shed 0 bases, with 11 bases lying between them. This CDR3 region has 15 residues.